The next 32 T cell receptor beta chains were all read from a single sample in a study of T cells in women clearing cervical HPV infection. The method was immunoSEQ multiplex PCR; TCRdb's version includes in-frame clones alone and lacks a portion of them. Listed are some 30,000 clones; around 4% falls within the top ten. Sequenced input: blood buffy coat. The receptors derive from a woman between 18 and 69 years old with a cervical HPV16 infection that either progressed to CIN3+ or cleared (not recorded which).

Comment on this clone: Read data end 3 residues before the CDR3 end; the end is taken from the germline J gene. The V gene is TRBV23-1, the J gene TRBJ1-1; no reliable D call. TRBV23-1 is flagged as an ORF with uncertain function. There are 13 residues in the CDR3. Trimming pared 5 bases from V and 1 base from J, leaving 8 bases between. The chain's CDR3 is CASSWPGNTEAFF. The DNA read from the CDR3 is TGCGCCAGCAGTTGGCCGGGGAACACTGAA.

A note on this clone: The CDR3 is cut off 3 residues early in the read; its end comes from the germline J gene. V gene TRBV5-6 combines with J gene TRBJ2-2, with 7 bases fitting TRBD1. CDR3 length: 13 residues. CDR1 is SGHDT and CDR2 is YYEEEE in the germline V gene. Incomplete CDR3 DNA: TGTGCCAGCAGATACGACAGGGAATCACCG. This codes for CASRYDRESP. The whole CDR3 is CASRYDRESPLFF.

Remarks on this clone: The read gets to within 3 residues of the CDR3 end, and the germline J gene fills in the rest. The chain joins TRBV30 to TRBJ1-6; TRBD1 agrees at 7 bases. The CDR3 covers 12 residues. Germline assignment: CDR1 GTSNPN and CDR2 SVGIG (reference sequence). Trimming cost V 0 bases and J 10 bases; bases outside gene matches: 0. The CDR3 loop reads CAWSVQGSPLHF. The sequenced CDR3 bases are TGTGCCTGGAGTGTACAGGGGTCACCC. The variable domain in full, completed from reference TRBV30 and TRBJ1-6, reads SQTIHQWPATLVQPVGSPLSLECTVEGTSNPNLYWYRQAAGRGLQLLFYSVGIGQISSEVPQNLSASRPQDRQFILSSKKLLLSDSGFYLCAWSVQGSPLHFGNGTRLTVT.

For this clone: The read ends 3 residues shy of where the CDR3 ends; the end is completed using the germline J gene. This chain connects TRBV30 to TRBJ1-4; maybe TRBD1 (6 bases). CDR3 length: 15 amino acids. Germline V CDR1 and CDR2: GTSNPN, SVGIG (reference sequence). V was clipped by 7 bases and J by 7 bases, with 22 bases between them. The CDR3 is CASTNTTGYGEKLFF. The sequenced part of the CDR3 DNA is TGTGCCTCGACCAACACCACAGGGTACGGTGAAAAA.

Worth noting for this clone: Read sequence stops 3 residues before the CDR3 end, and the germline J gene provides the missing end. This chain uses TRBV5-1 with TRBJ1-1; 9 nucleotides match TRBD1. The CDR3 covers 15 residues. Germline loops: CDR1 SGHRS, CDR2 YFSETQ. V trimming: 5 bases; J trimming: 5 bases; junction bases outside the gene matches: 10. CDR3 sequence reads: CASRKTTGGGTEAFF. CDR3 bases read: TGCGCCAGCAGAAAGACGACAGGGGGTGGGACTGAA.

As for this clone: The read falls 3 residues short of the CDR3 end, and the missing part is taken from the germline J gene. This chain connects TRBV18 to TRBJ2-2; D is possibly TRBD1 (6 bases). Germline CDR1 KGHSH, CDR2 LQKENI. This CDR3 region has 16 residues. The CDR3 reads CASSPPKTGSRGKLFF. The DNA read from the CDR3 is TGTGCCAGCTCACCTCCAAAGACAGGTTCACGGGGAAAG.

Partial CDR3 DNA: TGTGCCAGCTCACAGGGGGCCGGTCAGCCC. Protein product: CASSQGAGQP. The whole CDR3 region reads CASSQGAGQPQHF. V usage is TRBV18 and J usage is TRBJ1-5, with TRBD1 identical over 7 bases. The CDR3 end lies 3 residues beyond the end of the read and is filled in from the germline J gene. With 4 bases clipped from V and 6 bases from J, the junction kept 3 bases outside the gene matches. The CDR3 runs 13 residues. From germline, CDR1 is KGHSH and CDR2 LQKENI.

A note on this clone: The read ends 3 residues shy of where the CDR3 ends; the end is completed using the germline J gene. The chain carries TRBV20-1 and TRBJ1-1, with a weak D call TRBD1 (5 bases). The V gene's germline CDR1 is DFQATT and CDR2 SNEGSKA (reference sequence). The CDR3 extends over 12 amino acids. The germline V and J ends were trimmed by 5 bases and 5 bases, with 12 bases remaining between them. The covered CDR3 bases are TGCAGTGCTGAGAGACAGTTAACTGAA. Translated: CSAERQLTE. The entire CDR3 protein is CSAERQLTEAFF.

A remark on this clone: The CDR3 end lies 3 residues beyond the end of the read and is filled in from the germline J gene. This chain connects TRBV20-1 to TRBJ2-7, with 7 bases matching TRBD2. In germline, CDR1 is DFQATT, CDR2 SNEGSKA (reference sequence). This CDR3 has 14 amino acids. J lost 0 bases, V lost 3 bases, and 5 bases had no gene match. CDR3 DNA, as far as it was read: TGCAGTGCTAGCGGGGGAGGGGTCTCCTACGAG. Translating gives CSASGGGVSYE. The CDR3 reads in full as CSASGGGVSYEQYF.

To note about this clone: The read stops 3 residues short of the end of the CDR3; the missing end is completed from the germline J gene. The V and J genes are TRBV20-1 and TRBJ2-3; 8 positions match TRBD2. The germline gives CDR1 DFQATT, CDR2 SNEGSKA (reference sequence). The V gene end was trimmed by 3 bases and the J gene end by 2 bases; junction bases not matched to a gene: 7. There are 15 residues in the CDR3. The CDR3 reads CSASLRLATTDTQYF. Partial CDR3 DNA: TGCAGTGCTAGTCTCAGACTAGCGACCACAGATACG.

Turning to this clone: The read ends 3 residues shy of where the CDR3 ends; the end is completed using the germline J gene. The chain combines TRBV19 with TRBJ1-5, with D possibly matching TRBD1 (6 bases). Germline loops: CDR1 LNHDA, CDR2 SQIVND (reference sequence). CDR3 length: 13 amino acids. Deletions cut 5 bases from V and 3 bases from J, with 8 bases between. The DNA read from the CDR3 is TGTGCCAGTAGTGGGGACACCAATCAGCCC. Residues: CASSGDTNQP. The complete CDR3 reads CASSGDTNQPQHF.

CDR3: CASSLGAGGVYDEQFF. Partial CDR3 DNA: TGTGCCAGCAGTTTAGGAGCGGGGGGGGTTTACGATGAG. V is TRBV12-3 or TRBV12-4 and J is TRBJ2-1; 10 bases are shared with TRBD2. The CDR3 end is not reached by the read, which stops 3 residues before it; the germline J gene fills it in. The trim removed 1 base at V and 8 bases at J, leaving 8 bases unmatched. This CDR3 has 16 amino acids.

Partial CDR3 DNA: TGTGCCAGCAGCATAGGGGACAGGGGTTCCTACAATGAG. Translation: CASSIGDRGSYNE. The CDR3, in full, reads CASSIGDRGSYNEQFF. This sequence joins TRBV7-6 and TRBJ2-1; 10 nucleotides match TRBD1. The CDR3 end is not reached by the read, which stops 3 residues before it; the germline J gene fills it in. The CDR3 spans 16 residues. Germline CDR1 and CDR2: SGHVS and FNYEAQ. The V and J ends lost 5 bases and 1 base, in that order; junction bases with no gene match: 5. The complete variable domain, with remaining parts taken from reference TRBV7-6 and TRBJ2-1, reads GAGVSQSPRYKVTKRGQDVALRCDPISGHVSLYWYRQALGQGPEFLTYFNYEAQQDKSGLPNDRFSAERPEGSISTLTIQRTEQRDSAMYRCASSIGDRGSYNEQFFGPGTRLTVL.

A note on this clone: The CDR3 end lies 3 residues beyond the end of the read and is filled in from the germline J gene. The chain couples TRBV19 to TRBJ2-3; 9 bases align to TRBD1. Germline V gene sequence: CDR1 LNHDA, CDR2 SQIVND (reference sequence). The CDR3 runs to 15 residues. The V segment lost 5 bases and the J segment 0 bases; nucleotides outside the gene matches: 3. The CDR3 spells CASSAGTGSTDTQYF. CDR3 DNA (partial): TGTGCCAGTAGTGCGGGGACAGGGAGCACAGATACG.

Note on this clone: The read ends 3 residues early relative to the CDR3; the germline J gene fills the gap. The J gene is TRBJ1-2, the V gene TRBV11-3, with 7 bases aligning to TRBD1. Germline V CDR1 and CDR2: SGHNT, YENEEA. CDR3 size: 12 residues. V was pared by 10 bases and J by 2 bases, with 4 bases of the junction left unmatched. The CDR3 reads CATQGRNYGYTF. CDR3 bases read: TGTGCCACACAGGGGAGGAACTATGGC.

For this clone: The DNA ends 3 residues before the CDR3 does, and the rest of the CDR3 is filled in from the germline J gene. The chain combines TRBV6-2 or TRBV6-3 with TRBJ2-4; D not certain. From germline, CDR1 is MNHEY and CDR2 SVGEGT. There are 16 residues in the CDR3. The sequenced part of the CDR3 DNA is TGTGCCAGCAGTTACTCGTCACAGTACTTCTCCTATGGT. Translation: CASSYSSQYFSYG. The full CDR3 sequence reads CASSYSSQYFSYGQYF.

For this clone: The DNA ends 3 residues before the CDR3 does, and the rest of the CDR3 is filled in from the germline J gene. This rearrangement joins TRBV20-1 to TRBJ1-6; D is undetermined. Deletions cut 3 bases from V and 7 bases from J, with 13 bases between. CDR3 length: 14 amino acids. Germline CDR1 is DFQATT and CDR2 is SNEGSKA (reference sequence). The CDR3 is CSASLEGLNSPLHF. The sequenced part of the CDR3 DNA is TGCAGTGCTAGCTTGGAGGGCCTCAATTCACCC.

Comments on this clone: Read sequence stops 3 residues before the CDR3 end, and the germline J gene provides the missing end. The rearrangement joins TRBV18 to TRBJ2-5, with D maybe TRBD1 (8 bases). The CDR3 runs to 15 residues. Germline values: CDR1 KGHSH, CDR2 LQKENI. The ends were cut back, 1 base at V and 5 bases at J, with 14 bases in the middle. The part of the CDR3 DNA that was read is TGTGCCAGCTCACCACTTGGACAGGGAGGGGAGACC. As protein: CASSPLGQGGET. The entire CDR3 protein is CASSPLGQGGETQYF. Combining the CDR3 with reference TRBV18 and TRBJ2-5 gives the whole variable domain NAGVMQNPRHLVRRRGQEARLRCSPMKGHSHVYWYRQLPEEGLKFMVYLQKENIIDESGMPKERFSAEFPKEGPSILRIQQVVRGDSAAYFCASSPLGQGGETQYFGPGTRLLVL.

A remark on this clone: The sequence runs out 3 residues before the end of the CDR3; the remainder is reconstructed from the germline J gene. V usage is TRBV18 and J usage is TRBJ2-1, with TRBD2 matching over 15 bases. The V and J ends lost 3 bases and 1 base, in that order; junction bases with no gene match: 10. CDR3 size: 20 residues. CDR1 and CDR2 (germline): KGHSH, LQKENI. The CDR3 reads CASSPEPGLAGGTSYNEQFF. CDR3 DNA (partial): TGTGCCAGCTCACCCGAACCGGGACTAGCGGGGGGTACGTCCTACAATGAG.

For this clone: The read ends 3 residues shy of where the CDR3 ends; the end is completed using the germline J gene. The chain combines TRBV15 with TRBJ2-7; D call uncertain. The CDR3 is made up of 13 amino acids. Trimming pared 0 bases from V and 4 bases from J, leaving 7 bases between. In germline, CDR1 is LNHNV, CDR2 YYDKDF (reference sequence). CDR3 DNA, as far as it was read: TGTGCCACCAGCAGAGATCGAGGTTACGAG. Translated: CATSRDRGYE. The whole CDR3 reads CATSRDRGYEQYF.

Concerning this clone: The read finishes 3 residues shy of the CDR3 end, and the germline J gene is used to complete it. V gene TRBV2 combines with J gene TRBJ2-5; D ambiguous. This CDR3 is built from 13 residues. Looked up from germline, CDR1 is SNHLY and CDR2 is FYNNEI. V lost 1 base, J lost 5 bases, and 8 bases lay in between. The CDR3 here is CASSEGWLETQYF. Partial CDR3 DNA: TGTGCCAGCAGTGAAGGGTGGCTGGAGACC.

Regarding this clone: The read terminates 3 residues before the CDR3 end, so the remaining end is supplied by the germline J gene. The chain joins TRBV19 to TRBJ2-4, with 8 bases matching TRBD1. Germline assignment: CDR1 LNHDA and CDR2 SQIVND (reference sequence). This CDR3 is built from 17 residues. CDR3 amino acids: CASSIRNRGDSNQPQYF. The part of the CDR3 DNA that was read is TGTGCCAGTAGTATACGGAACAGGGGGGATAGCAATCAGCCT.

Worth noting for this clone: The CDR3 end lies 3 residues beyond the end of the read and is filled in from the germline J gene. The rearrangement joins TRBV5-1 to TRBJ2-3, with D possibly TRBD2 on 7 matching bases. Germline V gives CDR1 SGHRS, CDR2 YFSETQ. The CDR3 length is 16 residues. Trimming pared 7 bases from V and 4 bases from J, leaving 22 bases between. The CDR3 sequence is CASEGGSMLSADTQYF. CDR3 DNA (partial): TGCGCCAGCGAGGGGGGGTCAATGTTGTCGGCAGATACG.

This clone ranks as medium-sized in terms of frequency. This CDR3 reads CASSLGRGQSSYEQYF. CDR3 DNA (partial): TGTGCCAGCAGCTTGGGTCGGGGACAGAGCTCCTACGAG. This rearrangement joins TRBV7-8 to TRBJ2-7; 7 bases fit TRBD1. The read ends 3 residues before the CDR3 terminus; that terminus is restored from the germline J gene. The germline CDR1 and CDR2 sequences are SGHVS and FQNEAQ. Losses at the gene ends were 3 bases for V and 0 bases for J; bases not matched to a gene: 8. The CDR3 runs to 16 residues.

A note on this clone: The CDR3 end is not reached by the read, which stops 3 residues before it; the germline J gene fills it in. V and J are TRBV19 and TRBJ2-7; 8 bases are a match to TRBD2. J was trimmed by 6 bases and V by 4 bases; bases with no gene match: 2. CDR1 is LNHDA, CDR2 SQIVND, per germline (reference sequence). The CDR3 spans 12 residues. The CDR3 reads CASSTRGGEQYF. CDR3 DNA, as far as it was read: TGTGCCAGTAGTACACGGGGGGGCGAG.

CDR3 DNA (partial): TGTGCCAGCAGTCCACAGTGGTCCTTTGGC. As protein: CASSPQWSFG. The complete CDR3 protein is CASSPQWSFGYTF. The rearrangement joins TRBV6-2 or TRBV6-3 to TRBJ1-2; D uncertain. The CDR3 end lies 3 residues beyond the end of the read and is filled in from the germline J gene. Germline-derived CDR1 and CDR2 are MNHEY and SVGEGT. With 5 bases removed from V and 7 bases from J, the gap between germline ends came to 14 bases. The CDR3 runs to 13 residues.

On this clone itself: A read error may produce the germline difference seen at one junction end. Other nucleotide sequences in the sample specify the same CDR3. CDR3 DNA, as far as it was read: TGTGCCAGTAGTCCCTACGCTCAACAGGGACACTCTGGAAACACA. This gives the protein CASSPYAQQGHSGNT. The complete CDR3 sequence is CASSPYAQQGHSGNTIYF. The chain recombines TRBV19 with TRBJ1-3; D is perhaps TRBD1 (6 bases). The missing CDR3 end, 3 residues past where the read stops, is filled in from the germline J gene. This CDR3 is built from 18 residues. Per germline, CDR1 LNHDA and CDR2 SQIVND (reference sequence).

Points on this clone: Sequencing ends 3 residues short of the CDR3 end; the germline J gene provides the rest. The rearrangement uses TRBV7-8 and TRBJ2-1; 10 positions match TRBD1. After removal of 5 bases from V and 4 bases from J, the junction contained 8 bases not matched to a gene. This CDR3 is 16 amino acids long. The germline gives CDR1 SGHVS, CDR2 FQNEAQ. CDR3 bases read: TGTGCCAGCAGCCCCACGGGACAGGGGACTTACAATGAG. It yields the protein CASSPTGQGTYNE. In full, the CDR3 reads CASSPTGQGTYNEQFF.

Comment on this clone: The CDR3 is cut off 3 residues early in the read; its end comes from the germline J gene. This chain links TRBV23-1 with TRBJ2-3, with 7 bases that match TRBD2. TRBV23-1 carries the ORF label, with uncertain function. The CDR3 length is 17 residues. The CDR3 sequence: CASPPGEGLSSQETQYF. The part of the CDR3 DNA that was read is TGCGCCAGCCCTCCGGGGGAGGGCCTGAGTAGCCAAGAGACG.

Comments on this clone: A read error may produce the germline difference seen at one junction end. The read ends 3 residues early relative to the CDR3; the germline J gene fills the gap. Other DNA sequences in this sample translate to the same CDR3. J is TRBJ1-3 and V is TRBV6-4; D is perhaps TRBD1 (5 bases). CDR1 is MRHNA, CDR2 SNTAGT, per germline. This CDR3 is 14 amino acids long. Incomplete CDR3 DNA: TGTGCCAGACCCGGGACCCCCGGGGGAAACACA. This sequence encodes CARPGTPGGNT. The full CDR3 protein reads CARPGTPGGNTIYF.

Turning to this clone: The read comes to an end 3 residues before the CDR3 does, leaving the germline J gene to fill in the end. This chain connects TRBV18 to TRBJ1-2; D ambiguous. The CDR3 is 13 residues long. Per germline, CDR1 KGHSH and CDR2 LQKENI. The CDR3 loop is CASSPPTTRGYTF. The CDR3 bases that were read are TGTGCCAGCTCACCACCGACTACCCGGGGC.

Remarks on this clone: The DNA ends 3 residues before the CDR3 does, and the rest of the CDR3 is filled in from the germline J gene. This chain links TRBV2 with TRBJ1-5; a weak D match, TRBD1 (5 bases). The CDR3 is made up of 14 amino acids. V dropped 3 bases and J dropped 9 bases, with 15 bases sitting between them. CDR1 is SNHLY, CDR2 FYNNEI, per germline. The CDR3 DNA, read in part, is TGTGCCAGCAGTGAGACCGGGGGAGGGCGGCCC. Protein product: CASSETGGGRP. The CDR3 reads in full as CASSETGGGRPQHF.